This T cell receptor beta chain was captured in a study of blood T cell repertoires in COVID-19. This clone turned up a few times. The method was immunoSEQ multiplex PCR; TCRdb's version includes in-frame clones alone and lacks a portion of them. This sample has approximately 160,000 clones; around four fifths occur once, and the top ten carry roughly 9.2%. With 6 bases clipped from V and 5 bases from J, the junction kept 14 bases outside the gene matches. Germline lookup yields CDR1 SGHTA and CDR2 FQGNSA. This CDR3 contains 18 residues. The origin of this receptor is a woman of 80 years or more with active or convalescent COVID-19. The chain combines TRBV7-2 with TRBJ2-1; 12 nucleotides line up with TRBD2. Source material: peripheral blood. CDR3 sequence (DNA): TGTGCCAGCAGTACCGCCCCGCCCACTAGCGGGAGGAACAATGAGCAGTTCTTC. Residues: CASSTAPPTSGRNNEQFF.